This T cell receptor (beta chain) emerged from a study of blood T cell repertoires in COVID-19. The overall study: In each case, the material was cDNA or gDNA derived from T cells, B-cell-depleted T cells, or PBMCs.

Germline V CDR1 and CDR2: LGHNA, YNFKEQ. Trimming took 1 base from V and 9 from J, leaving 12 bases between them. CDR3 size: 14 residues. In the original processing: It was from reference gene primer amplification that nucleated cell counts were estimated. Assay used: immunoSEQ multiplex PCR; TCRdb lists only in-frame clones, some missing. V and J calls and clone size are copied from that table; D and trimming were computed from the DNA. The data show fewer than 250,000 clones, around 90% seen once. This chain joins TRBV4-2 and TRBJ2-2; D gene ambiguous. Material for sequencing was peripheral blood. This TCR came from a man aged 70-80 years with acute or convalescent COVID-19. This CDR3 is CASSQVRFGRELFF. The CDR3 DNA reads TGTGCCAGCAGCCAAGTCAGGTTCGGCAGGGAGCTGTTTTTT.